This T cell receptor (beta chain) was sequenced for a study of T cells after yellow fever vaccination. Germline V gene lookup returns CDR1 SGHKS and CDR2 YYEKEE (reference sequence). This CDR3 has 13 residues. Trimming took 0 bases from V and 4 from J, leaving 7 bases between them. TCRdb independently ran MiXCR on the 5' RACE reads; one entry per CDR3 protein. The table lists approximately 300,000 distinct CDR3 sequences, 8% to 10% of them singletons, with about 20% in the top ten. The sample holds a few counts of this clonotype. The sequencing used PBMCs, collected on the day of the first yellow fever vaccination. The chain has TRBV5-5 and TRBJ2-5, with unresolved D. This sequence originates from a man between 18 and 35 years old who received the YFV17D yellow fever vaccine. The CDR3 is CASSLEATETQYF. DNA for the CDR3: TGTGCCAGCAGCTTGGAGGCCACAGAGACCCAGTACTTC.